This T cell receptor beta chain was profiled in a study of blood T cells in healthy people across ages (dated by TCRdb to 2014 to 2015). About the full investigation: In model experiments, template switching captured roughly one uniquely barcoded TCR beta cDNA molecule for every two T cells. Age-related changes in TCR beta repertoire diversity were measured in the study by deep sequencing normalized with unique cDNA molecular identifiers. Two additional independent replicas of 1 million unique cDNA reads from the same blood draw were analyzed for two donors (one aged 18 to 30 and one aged 80 or older). Four age groups were formed from the donors: young (average roughly 16 years), middle-aged (approximately 39), aged (62) and long-lived (about 80). Here is what the overall study found, with its caveats: Estimates of total diversity from one million sequenced T cells were regarded as lower bounds and underestimates. Observed TCR beta diversity per million T cells fell roughly linearly with age, and a significant reduction was already apparent by age around 40. Since profiling was done on bulk unsorted PBMCs, naive and antigen-experienced compartments could not be conclusively compared. The percentage of naive T cells measured by flow cytometry correlated strongly with observed TCR beta diversity. Because donor CMV infection status was unknown, age-related changes in expanded clonotypes were potentially confounded. The long-lived group showed more naive CD4+ T cells, fewer expanded clones and increased TCR diversity than the aged group, suggesting age selection.

The donors were roughly 39 Caucasian individuals from Russia, aged about 6 to 95 years, who were systemically healthy. Each donor gave ten milliliters of peripheral blood, collected into EDTA-treated Vacutainer tubes. Ficoll-Paque density-gradient centrifugation was used to isolate PBMCs, with at least 6.5 million per sample. Trizol reagent was used to extract total RNA from the PBMCs, yielding at least 5 micrograms per sample. The percentages of naive CD45RAhigh/CD27high T cells were determined by flow cytometry on a PBMC aliquot from every donor. V is clipped by 0 bases and J by 6 bases, and the sequence between their germline boundaries is 12 bases long. CDR3 length: 14 amino acids, cysteine to phenylalanine. Only the CDR3 DNA stays, 42 bases, in frame from base 1. The germline V gene (reference sequence) yields DFQATT for CDR1 and SNEGSKA for CDR2. The library was prepared using 5' RACE. Sequenced on an Illumina HiSeq 2500. A second PCR of roughly 6 to 12 cycles was performed with a sample-barcoded 5' primer and a J-beta primer mix. Each TCR beta cDNA molecule received a unique molecular identifier from a template-switch 5' adaptor carrying 12 random nucleotides. At least 3 million CDR3-containing paired-end reads were obtained from each sample. The Mint cDNA synthesis kit, primed by a TRBC-specific oligonucleotide, was used to synthesize first-strand cDNA from all RNA. Following uracil-DNA glycosylase treatment, all cDNA underwent a first 18-cycle PCR with the universal primers M1SS and BC2_uni_R. The study's processing was this. Each sample was normalized by randomly selecting 1 million high-quality reads, each carrying a distinct molecular identifier. Instead of being binned into consensus sequences, reads that shared molecular identifiers were thrown out. MiTCR, with a Q25 quality threshold and the strictest error-elimination algorithm, was used for CDR3 identification, clonotype clustering and error correction. A nonparametric unseen species model with Euler transformation was used to estimate lower-bound total TCR beta diversity. TCRdb ran its own pipeline on the public reads, namely fastp trimming at Q25 and MiXCR clone calling, and kept in-frame beta chains. Rows matching on CDR3 protein sequence are summarized as one entry with the most common DNA and genes. The V and J calls and clone size come from TCRdb's table, not from the authors' own analysis. This sample lists 800,000 or so distinct CDR3 sequences; 25% were detected once. The ten largest account for roughly 3.8% of the sample.

Notes on this clonotype: What this receptor recognizes is not known. Base-call qualities are not available, and no considerably larger clone is one nucleotide away.

These same records also appear under a second study, on T cells of mothers and their children. The other study reports the following: Nine systemically healthy Caucasian individuals served as donors, namely three mothers together with their six children. cDNA synthesis used all of the extracted RNA, with approximately 1.6 ug of RNA in each 15 ul reaction. In the second PCR, the M1S primer added sample barcodes and 2-4 random nucleotides. Over 8 million TCR beta CDR3 reads were obtained for each mother, and 2.5 million to 3 million reads were obtained for each child. Thymic selection similarly shapes TCR recombination output in related and unrelated pairs, with minor effect from inherited differences. Related mother-child pairs always showed normalized repertoire overlap that was slightly higher than in unrelated mother-child pairs, though the difference was never significant. With a sensitivity of approximately 96 clones per million clonotypes, no persistent microchimeric T cell clones were detected. In the study, deep NGS was used to compare the TCR beta repertoires of mothers and children, and features distinguishing related mother-child pairs from unrelated individuals were sought. On average, the children were 11 +/- 4 years old, while the mothers were around 42 +/- 4 years old. After adapter ligation was performed with NEBNext reagents, the libraries were sequenced on an Illumina HiSeq 2000 with 100+100 nt paired-end reads. To avoid cross-contamination, the mother libraries and the child libraries were prepared a month apart and sequenced in separate runs. For each donor, somewhere between about 450,000 and 2,000,000 distinct TCR beta clonotypes were identified. Naive TCR beta clonotypes were estimated from low-frequency clonotypes matched to each donor's FACS-determined naive share, without sorting.

Material: blood. This receptor chain uses TRBV20-1 and TRBJ2-1, with the D assignment possibly TRBD1 or TRBD2, given 6 matching bases for each. The receptor was isolated from a boy aged 10-17 years in good health. Here the CDR3 is given as CSARDEGGGNEQFF. The nucleotide sequence reads as follows: TGCAGTGCTAGAGATGAGGGGGGTGGCAATGAGCAGTTCTTC.